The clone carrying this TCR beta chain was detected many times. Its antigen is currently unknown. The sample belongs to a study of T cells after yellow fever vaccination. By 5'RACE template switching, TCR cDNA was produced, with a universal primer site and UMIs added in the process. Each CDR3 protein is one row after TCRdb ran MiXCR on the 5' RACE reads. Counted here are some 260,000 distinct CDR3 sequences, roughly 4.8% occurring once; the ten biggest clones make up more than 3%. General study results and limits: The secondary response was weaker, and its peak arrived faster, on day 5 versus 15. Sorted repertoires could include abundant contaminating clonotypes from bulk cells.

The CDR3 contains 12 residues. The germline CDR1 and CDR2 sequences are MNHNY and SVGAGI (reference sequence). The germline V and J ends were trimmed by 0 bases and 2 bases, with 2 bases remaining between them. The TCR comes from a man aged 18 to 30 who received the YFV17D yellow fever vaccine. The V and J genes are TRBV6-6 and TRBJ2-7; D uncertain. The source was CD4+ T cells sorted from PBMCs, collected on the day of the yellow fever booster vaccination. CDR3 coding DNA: TGTGCCAGCAGTTACTCTCCCTACGAGCAGTACTTC. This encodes CASSYSPYEQYF.